A selection of T cell receptor beta chains follows, all from one sample in a study of human T cells and chemical hapten exposure. TCRdb ran MiXCR on the RACE reads and lists one entry per CDR3 protein. The table lists more than 300,000 distinct CDR3 sequences, about 5.4% of them singletons, with under 9.5% in the top ten. Specimen: whole blood, collected in connection with sensitization to the hapten diphenylcyclopropenone (DPC). These receptors came from a woman under 30 with alopecia areata. Some clones in this sample may be carry-over from other donors' samples. Both conserved end residues are part of each CDR3. Fields, in order: CDR3 DNA, CDR3 protein, clone size, V gene, D gene, J gene. The D gene is left open where the match is weak. Size values are once, few and many counts, or a class for expanded clones, and some rows have none.

CDR3 DNA: TGCGCCAGCAGTGAATTAGCGGGGGGCGTACAGGGCACAGATACGCAGTATTTT; CDR3 protein: CASSELAGGVQGTDTQYF; clone size: many; V gene: TRBV10-2; D gene: TRBD2; J gene: TRBJ2-3
CDR3 DNA: TGTGCCAGCAGTTACGGGCGGGGGTACGCAGATACGCAGTATTTT; CDR3 protein: CASSYGRGYADTQYF; clone size: few; V gene: TRBV6-5; D gene: TRBD2; J gene: TRBJ2-3
CDR3 DNA: TGTGCCAGCTCACCACGGCTCCAAGGGGATCAGCAGTTCTTC; CDR3 protein: CASSPRLQGDQQFF; clone size: NA; V gene: TRBV18; D gene: NA; J gene: TRBJ2-1
CDR3 DNA: TGTGCCAGCAGCCCGCAGGGGACAAAGAACACTGAAGCTTTCTTT; CDR3 protein: CASSPQGTKNTEAFF; clone size: many; V gene: TRBV3-1; D gene: NA; J gene: TRBJ1-1
CDR3 DNA: TGTGCCAGCAGCTTTTATGGAGGTCCAGATACGCAGTATTTT; CDR3 protein: CASSFYGGPDTQYF; clone size: NA; V gene: TRBV7-2; D gene: NA; J gene: TRBJ2-3
CDR3 DNA: TGCAGTGCTAGAAGGACTATCTCTAGCACAGATACGCAGTATTTT; CDR3 protein: CSARRTISSTDTQYF; clone size: many; V gene: TRBV20-1; D gene: NA; J gene: TRBJ2-3
CDR3 DNA: TGCAGTGTCACCGGGACAGCTAGCACAGATACGCAGTATTTT; CDR3 protein: CSVTGTASTDTQYF; clone size: many; V gene: TRBV20-1; D gene: TRBD1; J gene: TRBJ2-3
CDR3 DNA: TGTGCCATCAAGCAGGAGGATACGCAGTATTTT; CDR3 protein: CAIKQEDTQYF; clone size: many; V gene: TRBV10-3; D gene: NA; J gene: TRBJ2-3
CDR3 DNA: TGTGCCAGCAGTCTTAAGTGGACAGGGGTATACGAGCAGTACTTC; CDR3 protein: CASSLKWTGVYEQYF; clone size: many; V gene: TRBV6-5; D gene: TRBD1; J gene: TRBJ2-7
CDR3 DNA: TGTGCCAGCACCCAAGCAGGGGCGGTAGCCAAAAACATTCAGTACTTC; CDR3 protein: CASTQAGAVAKNIQYF; clone size: NA; V gene: TRBV28; D gene: NA; J gene: TRBJ2-4
CDR3 DNA: TGTGCCAGCAGCCATCATCAGTTTAGGACTAGCGGGGGCGACTACGAGCAGTACTTC; CDR3 protein: CASSHHQFRTSGGDYEQYF; clone size: few; V gene: TRBV3-1; D gene: TRBD2; J gene: TRBJ2-7
CDR3 DNA: TGTGCCAGCAGTTCGTCAGGGGGATCGGGGGCCAACGTCCTGACTTTC; CDR3 protein: CASSSSGGSGANVLTF; clone size: few; V gene: TRBV27; D gene: TRBD1; J gene: TRBJ2-6
CDR3 DNA: TGTGCCAGCAGCTTATTCGGTCAGACCGGGACACGCTACGAGCAGTACTTC; CDR3 protein: CASSLFGQTGTRYEQYF; clone size: many; V gene: TRBV11-1; D gene: NA; J gene: TRBJ2-7
CDR3 DNA: TGTGCCAGCAGTTACACGGGACAGGATCCTTATGGCTACACCTTC; CDR3 protein: CASSYTGQDPYGYTF; clone size: many; V gene: TRBV6-5; D gene: TRBD1; J gene: TRBJ1-2
CDR3 DNA: TGCAGCGTTCGCTCTGGAAACACCATATATTTT; CDR3 protein: CSVRSGNTIYF; clone size: few; V gene: TRBV29-1; D gene: NA; J gene: TRBJ1-3
CDR3 DNA: TGCAGCGCCAGGAGCTCCTATAATTCACCCCTCCACTTT; CDR3 protein: CSARSSYNSPLHF; clone size: NA; V gene: TRBV29-1; D gene: NA; J gene: TRBJ1-6
CDR3 DNA: TGTGCTAGTGGCATTAGCAGGGGAAGTTCCTATAATTCACCCCTCCACTTT; CDR3 protein: CASGISRGSSYNSPLHF; clone size: few; V gene: TRBV12-5; D gene: NA; J gene: TRBJ1-6
CDR3 DNA: TGTGCCAGCAGTTTTCGTCGGCAGGCCCCGAAGCTGTTTTTT; CDR3 protein: CASSFRRQAPKLFF; clone size: NA; V gene: TRBV12-3/TRBV12-4; D gene: NA; J gene: TRBJ2-2
CDR3 DNA: TGTGCCAGCAGTTACTCGAGTACCGGGGTTCAAGAGACCCAGTACTTC; CDR3 protein: CASSYSSTGVQETQYF; clone size: few; V gene: TRBV6-5; D gene: NA; J gene: TRBJ2-5
CDR3 DNA: TGCGCCAGCAGCCAAGAGTGGGACAGGGTATACGAGCAGTACTTC; CDR3 protein: CASSQEWDRVYEQYF; clone size: NA; V gene: TRBV4-3; D gene: TRBD1; J gene: TRBJ2-7
CDR3 DNA: TGTGCCAGCAGCCCGTTCTGGGTGAACACTGAAGCTTTCTTT; CDR3 protein: CASSPFWVNTEAFF; clone size: NA; V gene: TRBV4-2; D gene: NA; J gene: TRBJ1-1
CDR3 DNA: TGCGCCAGCAGCTCGGGGATTTTCGCGGATGGCTACACCTTC; CDR3 protein: CASSSGIFADGYTF; clone size: few; V gene: TRBV5-1; D gene: NA; J gene: TRBJ1-2
CDR3 DNA: TGTGCCAGCAGCTACCTCGCACCGGGACGGAATAACTATGGCTACACCTTC; CDR3 protein: CASSYLAPGRNNYGYTF; clone size: NA; V gene: TRBV3-1; D gene: NA; J gene: TRBJ1-2
CDR3 DNA: TGTGCCAGCAGTTTTCTTGAGTACCGCGGGGAGCTGTTTTTT; CDR3 protein: CASSFLEYRGELFF; clone size: few; V gene: TRBV12-3/TRBV12-4; D gene: NA; J gene: TRBJ2-2
CDR3 DNA: TGTGCCAGCAGCTACAGGGTCTCTGGGGCCAACGTCCTGACTTTC; CDR3 protein: CASSYRVSGANVLTF; clone size: many; V gene: TRBV7-2; D gene: NA; J gene: TRBJ2-6
CDR3 DNA: TGTGCCAGCAGCCAAGTGAGAAACACCATATATTTT; CDR3 protein: CASSQVRNTIYF; clone size: many; V gene: TRBV4-2; D gene: NA; J gene: TRBJ1-3
CDR3 DNA: TGTGCCAGCAGCCACCCCGTCTGGGACAGTCCTGGAAACACCATATATTTT; CDR3 protein: CASSHPVWDSPGNTIYF; clone size: many; V gene: TRBV4-2; D gene: TRBD1; J gene: TRBJ1-3
CDR3 DNA: TGTGCCAGCAGTTACCGGTTGGGTCGGGGATATGAGCAGTTCTTC; CDR3 protein: CASSYRLGRGYEQFF; clone size: NA; V gene: TRBV6-2/TRBV6-3; D gene: NA; J gene: TRBJ2-1
CDR3 DNA: TGTGCCAGCAGTCCCGCCGCTTTATACCCAGGGTCCGAGCAGTACTTC; CDR3 protein: CASSPAALYPGSEQYF; clone size: few; V gene: TRBV27; D gene: NA; J gene: TRBJ2-7